The next 29 T cell receptor beta chains were all read from a single sample in a study of T cells in Graves' hyperthyroidism and ophthalmopathy. Regions amplified from RNA transcripts were the TCR beta CDR3 regions. The study used the HTBI primer set for a first-round RT-PCR of the TCR CDR3. One entry per CDR3 protein results from TCRdb running MiXCR on the multiplex PCR reads. The sample has about 570,000 distinct CDR3 sequences; under 60% are singletons. Material for sequencing was peripheral blood or thyroid tissue (not recorded which). The receptors were sampled from an adult woman with Graves' disease, either hyperthyroidism or ophthalmopathy (not recorded which).

In its sample, this clonotype was seen many times. V and J are TRBV10-3 and TRBJ1-4; D call uncertain. V lost 4 bases to trimming and J lost 8 bases, with 5 bases between them. CDR1 ENHRY and CDR2 SYGVKD come from the germline V gene. This CDR3 is 11 amino acids long. The CDR3 region has the DNA TGTGCCATCAGTGGTGGAGAAAAACTGTTTTTT. Encoded protein: CAISGGEKLFF.

This clonotype was recorded a few times. The chain's CDR3 is CASSPEGREQYF. As DNA, the CDR3 is TGTGCCAGCAGCCCCGAGGGACGGGAGCAGTACTTC. The rearrangement uses TRBV7-9 and TRBJ2-7, with D possibly being TRBD1 or TRBD2 (5 bases each). Trimming stripped 5 bases from V and 7 bases from J, with 12 bases between. There are 12 residues in the CDR3. Germline values: CDR1 SEHNR, CDR2 FQNEAQ (reference sequence).

This clonotype was seen ten or more times. V and J are TRBV5-1 and TRBJ2-7, with TRBD2 as a possible D gene (5 bases). Germline CDR1 reads SGHRS; CDR2 reads YFSETQ. The length of the CDR3 is 16 residues. V dropped 6 bases and J dropped 0 bases, with 19 bases sitting between them. CDR3 sequence: CASTLSDFLSSYEQYF. CDR3 in DNA: TGCGCCAGCACCCTTTCGGACTTCCTGAGCTCCTACGAGCAGTACTTC.

On this clonotype itself: At one end the junction does not follow the germline gene, possibly because of a read error. The V and J genes are TRBV29-1 and TRBJ1-2; the D is unclear. The V gene's germline CDR1 is SQVTM and CDR2 ANQGSEA. This CDR3 comprises 19 residues. The CDR3 sequence is CASSFLGVEERAGDYGYTF. In nucleotides, the CDR3 is TGTGCCAGCAGTTTTTTGGGCGTTGAAGAGAGGGCCGGGGACTATGGCTACACCTTC. The variable domain in full, completed from reference TRBV29-1 and TRBJ1-2, reads SAVISQKPSRDICQRGTSLTIQCQVDSQVTMMFWYRQQPGQSLTLIATANQGSEATYESGFVIDKFPISRPNLTFSTLTVSNMSPEDSSIYLCASSFLGVEERAGDYGYTFGSGTRLTVV.

The chain uses TRBV7-8 and TRBJ1-1; D not resolved. This CDR3 region has 13 residues. Germline CDR1 and CDR2: SGHVS and FQNEAQ. Trimming removed 6 bases from V and 2 bases from J, with 10 bases in between. The CDR3 DNA reads as TGTGCCAGCAGGCCGTGGGGAAACACTGAAGCTTTCTTT. This sequence encodes CASRPWGNTEAFF.

The J gene is TRBJ2-7, the V gene TRBV4-1; 10 bases map to TRBD1. The V gene end was trimmed by 5 bases and the J gene end by 0 bases; junction bases not matched to a gene: 4. CDR3 length equals 15 residues. CDR1 is MGHRA and CDR2 is YSYEKL in the germline V gene. The CDR3 bases are TGCGCCAGCAGCTTTGGGACAGGGGTCTCCTACGAGCAGTACTTC. Translating gives CASSFGTGVSYEQYF.

This clonotype was observed a handful of times. This chain connects TRBV6-1 to TRBJ1-5, with D unresolved. Between the trimmed V and J ends, which lost 0 bases and 2 bases, there was a span of 11 bases. The CDR3 length is 16 residues. CDR1 is MNHNS, CDR2 SASEGT, per germline. Here the CDR3 reads CASSEARFWGNQPQHF. As DNA, the CDR3 is TGTGCCAGCAGTGAAGCAAGATTTTGGGGCAATCAGCCCCAGCATTTT.

This clonotype has at least ten counts. J is TRBJ1-1 and V is TRBV12-3 or TRBV12-4; 8 bases are shared with TRBD1. This CDR3 has 16 residues. V lost 3 bases and J lost 1; bases outside the gene matches: 7. DNA of the CDR3: TGTGCCAGCAGTTTGGTGGGGGACAGGAGGAACACTGAAGCTTTCTTT. Translated, it gives CASSLVGDRRNTEAFF.

There are many counts of this clonotype. The chain joins TRBV5-8 to TRBJ1-1; 10 nucleotides line up with TRBD1. V shed 7 bases and J 7 bases; nucleotides not matched to a gene: 10. There are 14 residues in the CDR3. Germline CDR1 SGHTS, CDR2 YDEGEE. This CDR3 is CASVHAGTGDEAFF. The CDR3 DNA is TGTGCCAGCGTCCATGCCGGGACAGGGGATGAAGCTTTCTTT.

This sequence joins TRBV18 and TRBJ1-5; D not resolved. Germline V gene lookup returns CDR1 KGHSH and CDR2 LQKENI. The CDR3 has 16 residues. V lost 4 bases and J 1 base, leaving 14 bases between the germline ends. CDR3 region: CASSRQEGKSNQPQHF. The CDR3, as DNA: TGTGCCAGCTCACGCCAGGAGGGTAAGAGCAATCAGCCCCAGCATTTT.

This chain connects TRBV29-1 to TRBJ2-2, with TRBD2 identical over 7 bases. CDR3 length equals 13 residues. The germline V gene encodes CDR1 SQVTM and CDR2 ANQGSEA. Germline trimming cut 3 bases from V and 5 bases from J; bases unmatched to any gene: 3. CDR3 residues: CSVEISGTGELFF. The CDR3 DNA reads TGCAGCGTTGAGATTAGCGGGACCGGGGAGCTGTTTTTT.

A word on this clonotype: Relative to the germline gene, one junction end is altered; a read error may explain this. The chain is built from TRBV5-1 and TRBJ2-7, with TRBD1 matching 11 bases. CDR3 size: 14 residues. CDR1 is SGHRS and CDR2 is YFSETQ in the germline V gene. DNA for the CDR3: TGCACCAGCGAACCGGGACAGGGGGGGTACGAGCAGTACTTC. Its protein product is CTSEPGQGGYEQYF.

The chain is built from TRBV29-1 and TRBJ2-7; maybe TRBD1 (5 bases). This CDR3 has 14 amino acids. The V end lost 3 bases, the J end lost 9 bases, and 21 bases lay between the germline ends. The germline gives CDR1 SQVTM, CDR2 ANQGSEA. The CDR3 DNA sequence: TGCAGCGTTGAGATGGCTGGAAACAGGCGTGGGCAGTACTTC. Encoded protein: CSVEMAGNRRGQYF.

Many counts were recorded for this clonotype. The CDR3 is CSSGGDYGYTF. As DNA, the CDR3 is TGCAGTTCGGGAGGGGACTATGGCTACACCTTC. The gene calls are TRBV20-1 and TRBJ1-2, with D perhaps matching TRBD1 (5 bases). The germline V gene has CDR1 DFQATT and CDR2 SNEGSKA (reference sequence). Trimming left V 8 bases short and J 3 bases short, with 10 bases between. The CDR3 is made up of 11 amino acids.

In this sample, this clonotype turned up many times. The chain employs TRBV7-2 and TRBJ2-7; a weak D match, TRBD1 (6 bases). Germline V gives CDR1 SGHTA, CDR2 FQGNSA. V lost 5 bases to trimming and J lost 0 bases, with 17 bases between them. This CDR3 is 16 amino acids long. CDR3 residues: CASSVTGYLSSYEQYF. The CDR3 nucleotides read TGTGCCAGCAGCGTCACAGGGTATCTGAGCTCCTACGAGCAGTACTTC.

This clonotype came up a few times. The rearrangement links TRBV7-8 to TRBJ2-7, with 10 bases identical to TRBD2. The CDR3 is made up of 13 amino acids. Germline CDR1 reads SGHVS; CDR2 reads FQNEAQ. The V gene end was trimmed by 6 bases and the J gene end by 5 bases; junction bases not matched to a gene: 4. DNA for the CDR3: TGTGCCAGCAGACCAGCGGGAGGGAACGAGCAGTACTTC. Residues: CASRPAGGNEQYF.

V gene TRBV7-9 combines with J gene TRBJ2-5, with 9 positions matching TRBD2. The junction had 9 bases not matched to a gene; V was cut back by 7 bases and J by 9 bases. CDR3 length equals 13 residues. Germline CDR1 and CDR2: SEHNR and FQNEAQ (reference sequence). The CDR3 nucleotides read TGTGCCAGCACACCGAGGGGCGGGAGGGCCCAGTACTTC. As protein: CASTPRGGRAQYF.

This chain connects TRBV2 to TRBJ1-2; a weak D match, TRBD1 (5 bases). V was clipped by 1 base and J by 12 bases, with 9 bases between them. CDR1 SNHLY and CDR2 FYNNEI come from the germline V gene. The CDR3 is made up of 11 amino acids. In DNA, the CDR3 is TGTGCCAGCAGTGAAGACAGGATGAACACCTTC. Translation gives CASSEDRMNTF.

The J gene is TRBJ2-3, the V gene TRBV29-1; 8 nucleotides match TRBD1. From germline, CDR1 is SQVTM and CDR2 ANQGSEA. V shed 7 bases and J 6 bases; nucleotides not matched to a gene: 6. The CDR3 contains 12 residues. The CDR3 spells CSGSDRGDTQYF. In nucleotides, the CDR3 is TGCAGCGGGTCTGACAGGGGTGATACGCAGTATTTT.

The chain combines TRBV6-5 with TRBJ1-3; D unclear. CDR3 size: 13 residues. Germline V gene data show CDR1 as MNHEY and CDR2 as SVGAGI. The V end was cut by 6 bases, the J end by 0 bases, with 6 bases between. CDR3 nucleotide sequence: TGTGCCAGCAGGCGGGACTCTGGAAACACCATATATTTT. This codes for CASRRDSGNTIYF.

The sample holds one count of this clonotype. The genes are TRBV29-1 and TRBJ1-2; TRBD1 agrees at 10 bases. The V segment lost 6 bases and the J segment 6 bases; nucleotides outside the gene matches: 10. This CDR3 is 14 amino acids long. The V gene's germline CDR1 is SQVTM and CDR2 ANQGSEA. The CDR3: CSVQVTGQGHGYTF. The DNA for the CDR3 is TGCAGCGTCCAAGTAACGGGACAGGGGCATGGCTACACCTTC.

This clonotype occurred many times. The chain recombines TRBV15 with TRBJ1-3; no firm D call. The germline V gene has CDR1 LNHNV and CDR2 YYDKDF (reference sequence). Trimming shortened V by 0 bases and J by 1 base, and 7 bases separated the two germline ends. This CDR3 comprises 15 residues. This CDR3 is CATSRDHRSGNTIYF. The CDR3 coding sequence is TGTGCCACCAGCAGAGATCATCGGTCTGGAAACACCATATATTTT. The full variable domain, completed using reference TRBV15 and TRBJ1-3, is DAMVIQNPRYQVTQFGKPVTLSCSQTLNHNVMYWYQQKSSQAPKLLFHYYDKDFNNEADTPDNFQSRRPNTSFCFLDIRSPGLGDTAMYLCATSRDHRSGNTIYFGEGSWLTVV.

V gene TRBV28 combines with J gene TRBJ2-2, with D perhaps TRBD1 (5 bases). This CDR3 region has 13 residues. Germline V lookup: CDR1 MDHEN, CDR2 SYDVKM. The V end was cut by 6 bases, the J end by 1 base, with 6 bases between. The chain's CDR3 is CASRQVNTGELFF. CDR3 bases: TGTGCCAGCAGACAGGTGAACACCGGGGAGCTGTTTTTT.

Only a few counts were recorded for this clonotype. The rearrangement links TRBV7-2 to TRBJ1-2, with D tentatively TRBD1 (6 bases). Germline V gene data show CDR1 as SGHTA and CDR2 as FQGNSA. This CDR3 is built from 14 residues. Trimming removed 5 bases from V and 5 bases from J, with 15 bases in between. CDR3 sequence: CASSPAGAAYGYTF. The CDR3 DNA is TGTGCCAGCAGCCCAGCGGGGGCAGCTTATGGCTACACCTTC.

This clonotype showed up many times. This chain joins TRBV20-1 and TRBJ2-5; D unresolved. Between the trimmed V and J ends, which lost 6 bases and 1 base, there was a span of 12 bases. CDR3 length: 13 amino acids. CDR1 and CDR2 from the germline V gene are DFQATT and SNEGSKA (reference sequence). DNA for the CDR3: TGCAGTGCCGCCAGTGGCAGCCAAGAGACCCAGTACTTC. Residues: CSAASGSQETQYF.

The rearrangement uses TRBV12-3 or TRBV12-4 and TRBJ2-2; 9 bases are a match to TRBD1. The CDR3 spans 16 residues. The ends lost 6 bases at V and 1 base at J; junction bases unmatched: 6. CDR3 region: CASRSQGARNTGELFF. The CDR3 DNA sequence: TGTGCCAGCAGGTCACAGGGGGCTAGGAACACCGGGGAGCTGTTTTTT.

The CDR3 nucleotides read TGTGCCAGCAGCAACCGACAGGGGGCAGAGACCCAGTACTTC. This translates into CASSNRQGAETQYF. The chain links TRBV13 to TRBJ2-5, with TRBD1 identical over 10 bases. Germline V gives CDR1 PRHDT, CDR2 FYEKMQ (reference sequence). CDR3 length: 14 amino acids. V trimming: 5 bases; J trimming: 4 bases; junction bases outside the gene matches: 4.

The J gene is TRBJ2-6, the V gene TRBV7-3; D may be TRBD2 (5 bases). Germline V gene sequence: CDR1 SGHTA, CDR2 FQGTGA. V lost 1 base and J 0 bases, leaving 10 bases between the germline ends. CDR3 size: 17 residues. Written as DNA, the CDR3 is TGTGCCAGCAGCTTAAGCGGCAGCGGCTCTGGGGCCAACGTCCTGACTTTC. Translating it yields CASSLSGSGSGANVLTF.

This clonotype was recorded at least ten times. The chain links TRBV7-8 to TRBJ1-3; no clear D. The germline V gene has CDR1 SGHVS and CDR2 FQNEAQ. The CDR3 has 13 residues. Between the trimmed V and J ends, which lost 5 bases and 1 base, there was a span of 6 bases. CDR3 DNA sequence: TGTGCCAGCAGCCCGGATTCTGGAAACACCATATATTTT. It encodes CASSPDSGNTIYF.